Each of the 30 T cell receptor beta chains below was sequenced from the same sample in a study of cytomegalovirus exposure and HLA in healthy donors. It was with 60 Vbeta and 13 Jbeta primers that the PCR ran. The table came from immunoSEQ multiplex PCR; TCRdb's copy has only in-frame clones and leaves some out. The sample lists about 98,000 clones, more than 60% occurring once. Specimen: PBMCs. These receptors all stem from a man between 50 and 59 years old in good health and CMV-seronegative.

The CDR3 region is CASSMPDRASNQPQHF. The DNA of the CDR3 is TGTGCCAGTAGTATGCCGGACAGGGCTAGCAATCAGCCCCAGCATTTT. The chain carries TRBV19 and TRBJ1-5, with 8 bases identical to TRBD1. With V trimmed by 3 bases and J by 0 bases, 4 bases remained unmatched. CDR1 is LNHDA and CDR2 is SQIVND in the germline V gene (reference sequence). The CDR3 is 16 residues long.

This clone has only a few counts. The chain links TRBV23-1 to TRBJ1-1, with D maybe TRBD1 (6 bases). TRBV23-1 carries the ORF label, with uncertain function. The V gene lost 4 bases and the J gene lost 6 bases, with 21 bases spanning the gap. This CDR3 contains 16 residues. In DNA form, the CDR3 reads TGCGCCAGCAGTCCCCCTCCGGGACATATTTTCGCTGAAGCTTTCTTT. Translation: CASSPPPGHIFAEAFF.

This clone was counted a single time. This chain links TRBV10-1 with TRBJ2-7, with TRBD1 as a possible D gene (6 bases). V was clipped by 4 bases and J by 5 bases, with 9 bases between them. CDR1 and CDR2 from the germline V gene are WNHNN and SYGVQD (reference sequence). The CDR3 covers 12 residues. The CDR3 spells CASSARGNEQYF. The DNA for the CDR3 is TGCGCCAGCAGTGCCAGGGGTAACGAGCAGTACTTC.

V is TRBV5-4 and J is TRBJ2-5, with D tentatively TRBD1 (6 bases). Trimming shortened V by 0 bases and J by 4 bases, and 22 bases separated the two germline ends. The CDR3 length is 18 residues. The V gene's germline CDR1 is SGHNT and CDR2 YYREEE (reference sequence). Here the CDR3 DNA reads TGTGCCAGCAGCTTGGGGGGGCCTACAGGGACCCCTCCAGAGACCCAGTACTTC. This encodes CASSLGGPTGTPPETQYF.

The chain uses TRBV5-5 and TRBJ2-3, with D perhaps matching TRBD1 (5 bases). With 0 bases removed from V and 0 bases from J, the gap between germline ends came to 11 bases. CDR3 length: 16 amino acids. Germline CDR1 reads SGHKS; CDR2 reads YYEKEE (reference sequence). This CDR3 is CASSLAGSASTDTQYF. As DNA, the CDR3 is TGTGCCAGCAGCTTGGCAGGGTCGGCTAGCACAGATACGCAGTATTTT.

This clone was detected a few times. The chain links TRBV5-6 to TRBJ1-2; 12 nucleotides align to TRBD1. In germline, CDR1 is SGHDT, CDR2 YYEEEE. The CDR3 has 16 amino acids. Unmatched junction bases numbered 9, after V lost 3 bases and J lost 6 bases. Here the CDR3 reads CASSYLPGTGGDGYTF. As DNA, the CDR3 is TGTGCCAGCAGCTACCTTCCTGGGACAGGGGGCGATGGCTACACCTTC.

This chain joins TRBV9 and TRBJ1-2, with a tentative D call TRBD1 (5 bases). From germline, CDR1 is SGDLS and CDR2 YYNGEE. This CDR3 is built from 15 residues. Trimming took 0 bases from V and 6 from J, leaving 15 bases between them. As DNA, the CDR3 is TGTGCCAGCAGCGTAGGTTCAGGGCCCCCGAATGGCTACACCTTC. Amino acids: CASSVGSGPPNGYTF.

V usage is TRBV7-9 and J usage is TRBJ2-7; 8 bases line up with TRBD1. V was pared by 5 bases and J by 0 bases, with 3 bases of the junction left unmatched. Germline V gene lookup returns CDR1 SEHNR and CDR2 FQNEAQ (reference sequence). The CDR3 loop spans 14 amino acids. Here the CDR3 reads CASSRTGSSYEQYF. The DNA for the CDR3 is TGTGCCAGCAGCCGGACAGGGAGCTCCTACGAGCAGTACTTC.

The rearrangement links TRBV7-3 to TRBJ2-1, with 7 bases fitting TRBD2. The CDR3 covers 14 residues. The V gene's germline CDR1 is SGHTA and CDR2 FQGTGA. With V trimmed by 3 bases and J by 4 bases, 3 bases remained unmatched. This CDR3 is CASSLSGGYNEQFF. The DNA for the CDR3 is TGTGCCAGCAGCTTGTCGGGGGGTTACAATGAGCAGTTCTTC. The entire variable domain, with the rest obtained from reference TRBV7-3 and TRBJ2-1, is as follows: GAGVSQTPSNKVTEKGKYVELRCDPISGHTALYWYRQSLGQGPEFLIYFQGTGAADDSGLPNDRFFAVRPEGSVSTLKIQRTERGDSAVYLCASSLSGGYNEQFFGPGTRLTVL.

This sequence joins TRBV2 and TRBJ1-1; D call uncertain. From germline, CDR1 is SNHLY and CDR2 FYNNEI. V was clipped by 4 bases and J by 3 bases, with 6 bases between them. The CDR3 is 12 residues long. The CDR3 is CASSGPYTEAFF. As DNA, the CDR3 is TGTGCCAGCAGTGGTCCCTACACTGAAGCTTTCTTT.

The V gene is TRBV11-2, the J gene TRBJ2-5; D remains unclear. Germline CDR1 SGHAT, CDR2 FQNNGV. Trimming pared 1 base from V and 5 bases from J, leaving 8 bases between. CDR3 length equals 13 residues. This CDR3 reads CASSLVLWETQYF. The CDR3 bases are TGTGCCAGCAGCTTAGTCCTATGGGAGACCCAGTACTTC.

The chain carries TRBV11-2 and TRBJ2-1, with D uncertain. This CDR3 is built from 15 residues. Trimming took off 3 bases at V and 10 bases at J, with 19 bases between the two ends. In germline, CDR1 is SGHAT, CDR2 FQNNGV. CDR3 amino acids: CASSFYDLAKEEQFF. DNA of the CDR3: TGTGCCAGCAGCTTTTATGATCTGGCTAAGGAGGAGCAGTTCTTC.

The chain couples TRBV4-1 to TRBJ2-5; possible D gene TRBD2, 6 bases. Looked up from germline, CDR1 is MGHRA and CDR2 is YSYEKL. The CDR3 has 13 amino acids. V gave up 3 bases and J gave up 5 bases, with 10 bases separating them. As DNA, the CDR3 is TGCGCCAGCAGCCAGGGGAGCGGGGAGACCCAGTACTTC. Amino acid sequence: CASSQGSGETQYF.

This clone was observed a single time. V usage is TRBV30 and J usage is TRBJ1-1; TRBD1 might be the D (5 bases). Trimming cost V 2 bases and J 4 bases, with 14 bases left between them. The CDR3 loop spans 14 amino acids. Germline CDR1 and CDR2: GTSNPN and SVGIG (reference sequence). The CDR3 protein is CAWSIGGRGTEAFF. In nucleotides, the CDR3 is TGTGCCTGGAGTATTGGCGGTAGGGGCACTGAAGCTTTCTTT.

This rearrangement joins TRBV19 to TRBJ2-7; D perhaps matches TRBD1 (5 bases). From germline, CDR1 is LNHDA and CDR2 SQIVND (reference sequence). The CDR3 is made up of 15 amino acids. Trimming stripped 1 base from V and 2 bases from J, with 12 bases between. CDR3 loop: CASSIGDSWTYEQYF. The CDR3 bases are TGTGCCAGTAGTATAGGTGACAGCTGGACCTACGAGCAGTACTTC.

This chain joins TRBV11-2 and TRBJ2-7; 9 nucleotides match TRBD2. Per germline, CDR1 SGHAT and CDR2 FQNNGV. The CDR3 is 17 residues long. J gave up 5 bases and V 1 base, and 12 bases lay outside the gene matches. CDR3 sequence (DNA): TGTGCCAGCAGCTTAGGACGAATAGCGGGAGTAACCCACGAGCAGTACTTC. Encoded protein: CASSLGRIAGVTHEQYF.

The rearrangement joins TRBV5-4 to TRBJ2-7; 9 bases align to TRBD2. CDR3 length equals 18 residues. With V trimmed by 1 base and J by 4 bases, 15 bases remained unmatched. Germline lookup yields CDR1 SGHNT and CDR2 YYREEE (reference sequence). CDR3: CASSLIVGSGGPPYEQYF. In nucleotides, the CDR3 is TGTGCCAGCAGCTTGATAGTTGGGAGCGGGGGGCCCCCTTACGAGCAGTACTTC.

In its sample, this clone was seen a few times. The rearrangement links TRBV4-2 to TRBJ2-1; a weak D match, TRBD1 (5 bases). V lost 0 bases, J lost 8 bases, and 14 bases lay in between. The CDR3 totals 15 residues. Germline V gene lookup returns CDR1 LGHNA and CDR2 YNFKEQ. As DNA, the CDR3 is TGTGCCAGCAGCCAAGAAGCCAGGGTAACGGATGAGCAGTTCTTC. Amino acid sequence: CASSQEARVTDEQFF.

The rearrangement joins TRBV9 to TRBJ2-7, with 7 bases that match TRBD1. The CDR3 covers 15 residues. J lost 3 bases, V lost 2 bases, and 8 bases had no gene match. In germline, CDR1 is SGDLS, CDR2 YYNGEE. DNA of the CDR3: TGTGCCAGCAGCGTCACCCGGGACAGAAGCTACGAGCAGTACTTC. It codes for CASSVTRDRSYEQYF.

The chain couples TRBV27 to TRBJ2-1, with D perhaps matching TRBD2 (6 bases). The length of the CDR3 is 12 residues. The ends were cut back, 5 bases at V and 8 bases at J, with 10 bases in the middle. Germline-derived CDR1 and CDR2 are MNHEY and SMNVEV (reference sequence). The CDR3 DNA is TGTGCCAGCAGTCGAAGGGAGGATGAGCAGTTCTTC. It codes for CASSRREDEQFF.

The rearrangement joins TRBV28 to TRBJ1-5; a weak D match, TRBD1 (5 bases). The germline V gene encodes CDR1 MDHEN and CDR2 SYDVKM. Deletions cut 7 bases from V and 0 bases from J, with 16 bases between. CDR3 size: 16 residues. The CDR3 sequence: CASTLGGIYSNQPQHF. Written as DNA, the CDR3 is TGTGCCAGCACCCTGGGGGGAATTTATAGCAATCAGCCCCAGCATTTT.

This chain connects TRBV7-6 to TRBJ1-2; 9 positions match TRBD1. Germline V gene sequence: CDR1 SGHVS, CDR2 FNYEAQ. With 5 bases clipped from V and 7 bases from J, the junction kept 11 bases outside the gene matches. The CDR3 totals 15 residues. CDR3 nucleotide sequence: TGTGCCAGCAGCCGTCTCGACAGGGGGAGTTCTGGCTACACCTTC. Translation: CASSRLDRGSSGYTF.

This clone has a handful of counts. This chain uses TRBV7-2 with TRBJ2-7; TRBD2 agrees at 12 bases. Trimming at V came to 5 bases and at J to 2 bases, leaving 4 bases not matched to a gene. CDR3 length: 15 amino acids. In germline, CDR1 is SGHTA, CDR2 FQGNSA. As DNA, the CDR3 is TGTGCCAGCAGCCCACGGACTAGCGGGGCCTACGAGCAGTACTTC. Protein sequence: CASSPRTSGAYEQYF.

The chain recombines TRBV4-3 with TRBJ2-7, with 11 bases matching TRBD2. Germline CDR1 LGHNA, CDR2 YSLEER. J lost 3 bases, V lost 5 bases, and 6 bases had no gene match. CDR3 length: 15 residues. The CDR3 nucleotides are TGCGCCAGCAGCGGAACGACTAGCGGGGTCTACGAGCAGTACTTC. Encoded protein: CASSGTTSGVYEQYF.

The V call is TRBV30, the J call TRBJ1-3; D not resolved. V was pared by 0 bases and J by 0 bases, with 9 bases between. This CDR3 has 15 amino acids. Per germline, CDR1 GTSNPN and CDR2 SVGIG (reference sequence). The CDR3 DNA reads as TGTGCCTGGAGTGTAGCGGGTCGCTCTGGAAACACCATATATTTT. Amino acids: CAWSVAGRSGNTIYF.

This clone has more than one count but fewer than ten. The chain links TRBV6-4 to TRBJ2-3; possible D gene TRBD2, 6 bases. CDR1 MRHNA and CDR2 SNTAGT come from the germline V gene. The CDR3 runs 14 residues. Trimming removed 5 bases at V and 0 bases at J, with 9 bases between. As DNA, the CDR3 is TGTGCCAGCAGTACGGGGGAGAGCACAGATACGCAGTATTTT. Protein: CASSTGESTDTQYF.

CDR3: CASSVVAGGGTEAFF. The CDR3 nucleotides read TGTGCCAGCAGCGTAGTGGCGGGAGGTGGCACTGAAGCTTTCTTT. This chain joins TRBV9 and TRBJ1-1, with no clear D. The V gene lost 0 bases and the J gene lost 4 bases, with 13 bases spanning the gap. CDR1 is SGDLS and CDR2 is YYNGEE in the germline V gene. The CDR3 extends over 15 amino acids.

The chain combines TRBV4-2 with TRBJ2-1; TRBD1 agrees at 7 bases. The CDR3 loop spans 14 amino acids. Germline assignment: CDR1 LGHNA and CDR2 YNFKEQ. The J segment lost 4 bases and the V segment lost 2 bases, leaving 2 bases of the junction unmatched. CDR3 protein: CASSQPTGYNEQFF. DNA for the CDR3: TGTGCCAGCAGCCAACCGACAGGGTACAATGAGCAGTTCTTC.

The V call is TRBV10-1, the J call TRBJ2-5; TRBD1 aligns across 10 bases. The J call may be wrong; the DNA end is better matched by TRBJ2-7. The CDR3 sequence is 14 residues long. CDR1 is WNHNN, CDR2 SYGVQD, per germline (reference sequence). This chain's CDR3 is CASSQTGGDPEQYF. The CDR3 coding sequence is TGCGCCAGCAGCCAGACAGGGGGCGACCCCGAGCAGTACTTC.

This clone was recorded once. The V gene is TRBV7-2, the J gene TRBJ2-7; D is unresolved. From germline, CDR1 is SGHTA and CDR2 FQGNSA. The CDR3 contains 13 residues. V lost 2 bases, J lost 4 bases, and 9 bases lay in between. The CDR3 DNA reads TGTGCCAGCAGCTTACCGCAGATGTACGAGCAGTACTTC. This gives the protein CASSLPQMYEQYF.